What follows are 10 T cell receptor beta chains derived from one specimen sequenced in a study of control samples from healthy donors and cancer patients. The method was immunoSEQ multiplex PCR; TCRdb's version includes in-frame clones alone and lacks a portion of them. Of about 40,000 clones in the sample, 90% to 95% were seen once. The sequenced material came from blood. The receptors were gathered from a woman aged 45-65 years in good health.

This chain uses TRBV7-9 with TRBJ1-1; D is possibly TRBD1 (5 bases). This CDR3 is built from 14 residues. V was shortened by 1 base and J by 6 bases, with 12 bases between the two germline ends. Germline loops: CDR1 SEHNR, CDR2 FQNEAQ (reference sequence). The CDR3 sequence: CASSLVQVSSEAFF. CDR3 DNA sequence: TGTGCCAGCAGCTTAGTACAGGTATCCTCTGAAGCTTTCTTT.

The chain carries TRBV7-9 and TRBJ2-4; 8 positions agree with TRBD2. Germline CDR1 reads SEHNR; CDR2 reads FQNEAQ (reference sequence). V lost 5 bases and J lost 0; bases outside the gene matches: 15. The CDR3 is 19 residues long. The DNA of the CDR3 is TGTGCCAGCAGCCCTCGTTTGGCAGCGGGGGCCGCAGCCAAAAACATTCAGTACTTC. Residues: CASSPRLAAGAAAKNIQYF.

The chain employs TRBV2 and TRBJ2-3; D gene uncertain. Trimming shortened V by 1 base and J by 5 bases, and 7 bases separated the two germline ends. The CDR3 length is 13 residues. Germline-derived CDR1 and CDR2 are SNHLY and FYNNEI. The CDR3 nucleotides read TGTGCCAGCAGTGAAGGGCCGGGAGATACGCAGTATTTT. Translation gives CASSEGPGDTQYF.

The genes are TRBV7-2 and TRBJ1-3; D gene unclear. The length of the CDR3 is 14 residues. The V end was cut by 5 bases, the J end by 1 base, with 9 bases between. Germline V gives CDR1 SGHTA, CDR2 FQGNSA. CDR3 nucleotide sequence: TGTGCCAGCAGCCCAAGTCGGTCTGGAAACACCATATATTTT. It yields the protein CASSPSRSGNTIYF.

The chain couples TRBV7-9 to TRBJ1-2, with 9 bases that match TRBD1. CDR1 and CDR2 (germline): SEHNR, FQNEAQ (reference sequence). Trimming removed 5 bases from V and 8 bases from J; junction bases left unmatched: 9. CDR3 length equals 14 residues. This chain's CDR3 is CASSQPNRGQGYTF. CDR3 DNA: TGTGCCAGCAGCCAACCAAACAGGGGGCAAGGCTACACCTTC.

About this clone itself: Other DNA sequences in the same sample also yield this CDR3. The CDR3 protein is CSVDRGATDTQYF. The CDR3 DNA reads TGCAGCGTTGACAGGGGGGCCACAGATACGCAGTATTTT. The V gene is TRBV29-1, the J gene TRBJ2-3, with a possible D match to TRBD1 (7 bases). CDR3 length: 13 amino acids. V gave up 3 bases and J gave up 2 bases, with 9 bases separating them. Germline CDR1 SQVTM, CDR2 ANQGSEA.

This clone was seen a single time. This chain's CDR3 is CASSSRQGIISEAFF. CDR3 coding DNA: TGCGCCAGCAGCTCCAGACAGGGGATTATCTCTGAAGCTTTCTTT. This chain links TRBV5-1 with TRBJ1-1; 8 nucleotides align to TRBD1. Germline CDR1 is SGHRS and CDR2 is YFSETQ. This CDR3 is 15 amino acids long. V lost 3 bases and J lost 6; bases outside the gene matches: 10.

The chain is built from TRBV18 and TRBJ2-1; TRBD2 is a possible D gene (5 bases). Germline CDR1 is KGHSH and CDR2 is LQKENI. Trimming left V 3 bases short and J 1 base short, with 7 bases between. This CDR3 is built from 14 residues. The CDR3 is CASSPERSYNEQFF. In DNA form, the CDR3 reads TGTGCCAGCTCACCGGAGCGGTCCTACAATGAGCAGTTCTTC.

This chain links TRBV15 with TRBJ2-6; perhaps TRBD1 as D (5 bases). Trimming shortened V by 0 bases and J by 0 bases, and 15 bases separated the two germline ends. Per germline, CDR1 LNHNV and CDR2 YYDKDF (reference sequence). This CDR3 is built from 19 residues. The CDR3 reads CATSRDQGTAHSGANVLTF. CDR3 nucleotide sequence: TGTGCCACCAGCAGAGATCAGGGCACAGCCCACTCTGGGGCCAACGTCCTGACTTTC.

CDR3 region: CASSLRGQRSYGYTF. DNA for the CDR3: TGTGCCAGCAGTTTAAGGGGACAGCGATCTTATGGCTACACCTTC. The rearrangement links TRBV28 to TRBJ1-2; 7 nucleotides match TRBD1. This CDR3 region has 15 residues. The ends lost 2 bases at V and 5 bases at J; junction bases unmatched: 8. Per the germline V gene, CDR1 is MDHEN and CDR2 is SYDVKM.